Following are 18 T cell receptor beta chains from one sample sequenced in a study of cytomegalovirus exposure and HLA in healthy donors. The PCR was carried out with 60 Vbeta primers and 13 Jbeta primers. Only in-frame clones appear in the TCRdb table, and some are missing; sequencing was by immunoSEQ multiplex PCR. The sample carries more than 95,000 clones, under 85% recorded once. The sequencing input was PBMCs. Receptors were obtained from a man aged 25-45 years in good health and CMV-seronegative.

This sequence joins TRBV5-1 and TRBJ1-4, with unresolved D. V was trimmed by 4 bases and J by 8 bases, leaving 24 bases between them. The CDR3 sequence is 17 residues long. Germline V gene lookup returns CDR1 SGHRS and CDR2 YFSETQ. In nucleotides, the CDR3 is TGCGCCAGCAGCCCTGGACTTTCGCAAAGTTTAGGGGAAAAACTGTTTTTT. It is translated as CASSPGLSQSLGEKLFF.

The chain recombines TRBV7-2 with TRBJ2-3; 11 bases agree with TRBD2. The CDR3 loop spans 18 amino acids. CDR1 and CDR2 (germline): SGHTA, FQGNSA. The ends lost 3 bases at V and 1 base at J; junction bases unmatched: 9. CDR3 in DNA: TGTGCCAGCAGCTTGGGTCTAGCGGGGGGTTCGGGCACAGATACGCAGTATTTT. Amino acid sequence: CASSLGLAGGSGTDTQYF. Filled out from reference TRBV7-2 and TRBJ2-3, the complete variable domain reads GAGVSQSPSNKVTEKGKDVELRCDPISGHTALYWYRQSLGQGLEFLIYFQGNSAPDKSGLPSDRFSAERTGGSVSTLTIQRTQQEDSAVYLCASSLGLAGGSGTDTQYFGPGTRLTVL.

V is TRBV5-6 and J is TRBJ1-1; the match to TRBD1 covers 10 bases. The V segment lost 4 bases and the J segment 5 bases; nucleotides outside the gene matches: 5. Germline-derived CDR1 and CDR2 are SGHDT and YYEEEE. The CDR3 runs to 14 residues. The CDR3 spells CASSAGQGTTEAFF. CDR3 bases: TGTGCCAGCAGCGCGGGACAGGGGACGACTGAAGCTTTCTTT.

A single count supports this clone. The V and J genes are TRBV10-2 and TRBJ2-7; 9 bases align to TRBD1. V was pared by 8 bases and J by 7 bases, with 6 bases of the junction left unmatched. The CDR3 has 12 amino acids. Germline CDR1 WSHSY, CDR2 SAAADI. CDR3 sequence reads: CASAGQGREQYF. In DNA form, the CDR3 reads TGCGCCAGCGCGGGACAGGGAAGAGAGCAGTACTTC.

This clone has more than one count but fewer than ten. The V gene is TRBV6-5, the J gene TRBJ1-4; 8 nucleotides line up with TRBD1. This CDR3 is built from 14 residues. The germline V gene encodes CDR1 MNHEY and CDR2 SVGAGI. V gave up 2 bases and J gave up 8 bases; unmatched junction bases: 4. CDR3 loop: CASSYDRGGEKLFF. The CDR3 nucleotides read TGTGCCAGCAGTTACGACAGGGGTGGGGAAAAACTGTTTTTT.

V gene TRBV4-3 combines with J gene TRBJ2-7, with 9 bases lining up with TRBD2. This CDR3 has 15 residues. Trimming took 1 base from V and 3 from J; bases not matched to a gene: 4. The V gene's germline CDR1 is LGHNA and CDR2 YSLEER. Here the CDR3 reads CASSQASGERYEQYF. In DNA form, the CDR3 reads TGCGCCAGCAGCCAAGCTAGCGGGGAACGCTACGAGCAGTACTTC.

The chain joins TRBV11-2 to TRBJ2-7, with unresolved D. This CDR3 contains 11 residues. The germline gives CDR1 SGHAT, CDR2 FQNNGV. Trimming removed 3 bases at V and 6 bases at J, with 6 bases between. CDR3 loop: CASSFSVEQYF. CDR3 coding DNA: TGTGCCAGCAGCTTTAGTGTCGAGCAGTACTTC.

DNA of the CDR3: TGTGCCAGCAGCTCCGGACTAGGCGCGCAGTTCTTC. Residues: CASSSGLGAQFF. V and J are TRBV7-7 and TRBJ2-1, with 7 bases identical to TRBD2. V was pared by 4 bases and J by 12 bases, with 6 bases of the junction left unmatched. Germline CDR1 and CDR2: SSHAT and FNYEAQ (reference sequence). This CDR3 is 12 amino acids long.

J is TRBJ1-2 and V is TRBV7-9; TRBD1 matches 9 bases. Germline trimming cut 5 bases from V and 1 base from J; bases unmatched to any gene: 5. The CDR3 covers 15 residues. Germline V gene data show CDR1 as SEHNR and CDR2 as FQNEAQ (reference sequence). For the CDR3, the DNA is TGTGCCAGCAGCCCCAGACAGGGGGTTAACTATGGCTACACCTTC. This translates into CASSPRQGVNYGYTF. The complete variable domain, with remaining parts taken from reference TRBV7-9 and TRBJ1-2, reads DTGVSQNPRHKITKRGQNVTFRCDPISEHNRLYWYRQTLGQGPEFLTYFQNEAQLEKSRLLSDRFSAERPKGSFSTLEIQRTEQGDSAMYLCASSPRQGVNYGYTFGSGTRLTVV.

The chain is built from TRBV2 and TRBJ2-5; TRBD2 agrees at 8 bases. The CDR3 loop spans 16 amino acids. J lost 5 bases, V lost 2 bases, and 10 bases had no gene match. The germline CDR1 and CDR2 sequences are SNHLY and FYNNEI. CDR3 protein: CASSETGLAGRETQYF. The CDR3 DNA reads as TGTGCCAGCAGTGAAACCGGTTTAGCGGGGCGGGAGACCCAGTACTTC.

The chain joins TRBV28 to TRBJ1-1, with D possibly being TRBD1 (5 bases). The CDR3 has 16 amino acids. CDR1 MDHEN and CDR2 SYDVKM come from the germline V gene. V gave up 6 bases and J gave up 1 base, with 18 bases separating them. Here the CDR3 DNA reads TGTGCCAGCAGAGCCCCCACCGGGGGTGGGAACACTGAAGCTTTCTTT. This sequence encodes CASRAPTGGGNTEAFF.

This clone was recorded once. The chain combines TRBV10-3 with TRBJ1-1, with 8 bases identical to TRBD1. Germline values: CDR1 ENHRY, CDR2 SYGVKD. V shed 2 bases and J 9 bases; nucleotides not matched to a gene: 5. This CDR3 region has 13 residues. The CDR3 DNA is TGTGCCATCAGTGAGGGACAGGGCGGAAAAGCTTTCTTT. Encoded protein: CAISEGQGGKAFF.

This clone appeared once. The V gene is TRBV30, the J gene TRBJ2-7, with 11 nucleotides matching TRBD2. The CDR3 is 16 residues long. V lost 1 base, J lost 2 bases, and 7 bases stayed unmatched. Looked up from germline, CDR1 is GTSNPN and CDR2 is SVGIG (reference sequence). CDR3 residues: CAWSADSGGVTYEQYF. The CDR3 DNA is TGTGCCTGGAGTGCGGATAGCGGGGGGGTAACCTACGAGCAGTACTTC.

This clone was observed a handful of times. This rearrangement joins TRBV6-1 to TRBJ1-1; D gene unclear. The CDR3 runs 15 residues. The germline V gene has CDR1 MNHNS and CDR2 SASEGT. V was trimmed by 6 bases and J by 1 base, leaving 15 bases between them. This chain's CDR3 is CASRANRASNTEAFF. DNA for the CDR3: TGTGCCAGCAGGGCAAACAGAGCATCGAACACTGAAGCTTTCTTT.

The V gene is TRBV6-6, the J gene TRBJ1-1; 7 positions match TRBD1. This CDR3 has 13 amino acids. CDR1 MNHNY and CDR2 SVGAGI come from the germline V gene (reference sequence). V trimming: 6 bases; J trimming: 4 bases; junction bases outside the gene matches: 5. CDR3 bases: TGTGCCAGCAGACCGACAGGGAGCACTGAAGCTTTCTTT. Protein sequence: CASRPTGSTEAFF.

The CDR3: CSTGQGHNEQFF. The CDR3 DNA reads TGCAGCACGGGACAGGGTCACAATGAGCAGTTCTTC. V usage is TRBV29-1 and J usage is TRBJ2-1; the match to TRBD1 covers 9 bases. Trimming at V came to 8 bases and at J to 5 bases, leaving 4 bases not matched to a gene. The CDR3 is made up of 12 amino acids. Germline loops: CDR1 SQVTM, CDR2 ANQGSEA.

V is TRBV11-2 and J is TRBJ1-5, with 7 bases fitting TRBD1. This CDR3 is 16 amino acids long. V gave up 4 bases and J gave up 1 base; unmatched junction bases: 7. The germline V gene encodes CDR1 SGHAT and CDR2 FQNNGV. CDR3 in amino acids: CASSSRTGESNQPQHF. The CDR3 DNA is TGTGCCAGCAGCTCCCGGACAGGCGAGAGCAATCAGCCCCAGCATTTT.

The chain links TRBV30 to TRBJ2-7; TRBD2 matches at 10 bases. Trimming took 5 bases from V and 3 from J; bases not matched to a gene: 13. This CDR3 region has 16 residues. The germline CDR1 and CDR2 sequences are GTSNPN and SVGIG (reference sequence). The CDR3 DNA is TGTGCCTGGGGGGACCGTAAGGGACTAGCGATCTACGAGCAGTACTTC. Encoded protein: CAWGDRKGLAIYEQYF.